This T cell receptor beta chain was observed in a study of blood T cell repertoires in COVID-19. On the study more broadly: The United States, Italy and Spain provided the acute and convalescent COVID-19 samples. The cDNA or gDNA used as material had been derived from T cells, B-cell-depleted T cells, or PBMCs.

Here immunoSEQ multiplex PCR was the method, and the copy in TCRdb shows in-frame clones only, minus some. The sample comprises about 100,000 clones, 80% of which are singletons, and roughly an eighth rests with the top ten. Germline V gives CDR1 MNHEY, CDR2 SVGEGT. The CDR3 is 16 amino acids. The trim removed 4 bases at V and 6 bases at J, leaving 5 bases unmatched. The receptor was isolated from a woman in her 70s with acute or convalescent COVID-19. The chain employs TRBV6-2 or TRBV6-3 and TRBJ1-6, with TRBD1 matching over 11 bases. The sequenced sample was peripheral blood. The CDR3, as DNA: TGTGCCAGCAGTTGGACAGGGGGCATTGGTAATTCACCCCTCCACTTT. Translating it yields CASSWTGGIGNSPLHF.